The 20 T cell receptor beta chains given below trace back to one sample, sequenced in a study of blood T cell repertoires in COVID-19. The data were produced by immunoSEQ multiplex PCR, yet TCRdb's version contains in-frame clones alone and is incomplete. The repertoire includes a few hundred thousand clones, 80% to 90% of them detected once, and roughly 1.1% sits in the top ten. The sequencing sample was made of PBMCs or T cells enriched from blood (not recorded which). These receptors were taken from a man aged 25 to 45 who had recovered from COVID-19.

V gene TRBV5-1 combines with J gene TRBJ2-5; TRBD2 matches 10 bases. The junction had 4 bases not matched to a gene; V was cut back by 0 bases and J by 5 bases. The CDR3 length is 15 residues. Looked up from germline, CDR1 is SGHRS and CDR2 is YFSETQ. The CDR3 protein is CASSLDLAGVETQYF. The CDR3 bases are TGCGCCAGCAGCTTGGACCTAGCGGGAGTTGAGACCCAGTACTTC.

The chain is built from TRBV27 and TRBJ2-3; 13 bases align to TRBD2. V was clipped by 1 base and J by 5 bases; unmatched bases: 6. Germline CDR1 and CDR2: MNHEY and SMNVEV (reference sequence). The CDR3 consists of 17 residues. The chain's CDR3 is CASSLWGLAGSGDTQYF. DNA of the CDR3: TGTGCCAGCAGTTTATGGGGACTAGCGGGGTCCGGAGATACGCAGTATTTT.

The V call is TRBV7-9, the J call TRBJ1-1; TRBD1 matches at 8 bases. The CDR3 is 14 amino acids. Germline values: CDR1 SEHNR, CDR2 FQNEAQ (reference sequence). V shed 5 bases, J shed 4 bases, and the junction held 6 bases outside the gene matches. CDR3 coding DNA: TGTGCCAGCAGCGCTGGACAGGGCGGCACTGAAGCTTTCTTT. Protein product: CASSAGQGGTEAFF.

The rearrangement links TRBV12-3 or TRBV12-4 to TRBJ1-1; D is perhaps TRBD1 (5 bases). Trimming removed 6 bases from V and 7 bases from J, with 9 bases in between. The CDR3 has 11 amino acids. Written as DNA, the CDR3 is TGTGCCAGCAGACAGGCTGTTGAAGCTTTCTTT. As protein: CASRQAVEAFF.

The V and J genes are TRBV19 and TRBJ2-1, with a tentative D call TRBD1 (7 bases). CDR1 is LNHDA and CDR2 is SQIVND in the germline V gene (reference sequence). The CDR3 has 15 amino acids. Trimming took off 3 bases at V and 0 bases at J, with 9 bases between the two ends. DNA of the CDR3: TGTGCCAGTAGTATTCAGGGGGGCTCCTACAATGAGCAGTTCTTC. Translating it yields CASSIQGGSYNEQFF.

The chain links TRBV6-2 or TRBV6-3 to TRBJ1-5; D remains unclear. Germline V gene lookup returns CDR1 MNHEY and CDR2 SVGEGT. This CDR3 spans 14 amino acids. Trimming took 2 bases from V and 7 from J, leaving 12 bases between them. This CDR3 reads CASSYTGGLQPQHF. In DNA, the CDR3 is TGTGCCAGCAGTTACACGGGAGGACTACAGCCCCAGCATTTT.

This chain joins TRBV19 and TRBJ1-1; the match to TRBD1 covers 8 bases. The V and J ends lost 6 bases and 2 bases, in that order; junction bases with no gene match: 14. This CDR3 is 17 amino acids long. Germline-derived CDR1 and CDR2 are LNHDA and SQIVND (reference sequence). The CDR3 DNA follows: TGTGCCAGTAGCCCACTACCTCGACAGGGGAAAAACACTGAAGCTTTCTTT. Its translation is CASSPLPRQGKNTEAFF.

This clone was found once. This chain joins TRBV28 and TRBJ2-6; possibly TRBD1 for D (5 bases). The germline V and J ends were trimmed by 6 bases and 6 bases, with 9 bases remaining between them. The CDR3 sequence is 13 residues long. CDR1 MDHEN and CDR2 SYDVKM come from the germline V gene. The CDR3 sequence is CASRGHLANVLTF. The CDR3 DNA follows: TGTGCCAGCAGAGGACACTTGGCCAACGTCCTGACTTTC.

The chain has TRBV12-5 and TRBJ1-2, with TRBD1 matching over 7 bases. This CDR3 has 14 amino acids. V shed 7 bases, J shed 4 bases, and the junction held 9 bases outside the gene matches. Germline V lookup: CDR1 LGHNT, CDR2 FRNRAP. The CDR3 loop reads CASALPRGTYGYTF. DNA of the CDR3: TGTGCTAGTGCCCTTCCCAGGGGGACCTATGGCTACACCTTC.

The CDR3 DNA is TGTGCCAGCAGTCCAGCTGGGGCGAGCTCCTACGAGCAGTACTTC. It translates to CASSPAGASSYEQYF. V is TRBV27 and J is TRBJ2-7; D is perhaps TRBD1 (5 bases). CDR1 is MNHEY, CDR2 SMNVEV, per germline (reference sequence). Trimming stripped 5 bases from V and 0 bases from J, with 14 bases between. The CDR3 has 15 amino acids.

This rearrangement joins TRBV27 to TRBJ2-7; D is ambiguous. Germline CDR1 and CDR2: MNHEY and SMNVEV (reference sequence). V was shortened by 5 bases and J by 2 bases, with 10 bases between the two germline ends. This CDR3 has 13 amino acids. CDR3 in DNA: TGTGCCAGCAGTCGAGGCAGAGCCTACGAGCAGTACTTC. It translates to CASSRGRAYEQYF.

V is TRBV9 and J is TRBJ2-1, with D uncertain. CDR3 length: 14 amino acids. V lost 0 bases, J lost 4 bases, and 8 bases lay in between. Germline values: CDR1 SGDLS, CDR2 YYNGEE. CDR3 in amino acids: CASSVEAGYNEQFF. CDR3 nucleotide sequence: TGTGCCAGCAGCGTAGAGGCCGGGTACAATGAGCAGTTCTTC.

The rearrangement uses TRBV9 and TRBJ1-1, with D possibly TRBD1 on 6 matching bases. V gave up 1 base and J gave up 1 base, with 11 bases separating them. This CDR3 spans 15 amino acids. From germline, CDR1 is SGDLS and CDR2 YYNGEE. Here the CDR3 DNA reads TGTGCCAGCAGCGTACAGGACAGCCGGAACACTGAAGCTTTCTTT. Its protein product is CASSVQDSRNTEAFF.

The chain recombines TRBV7-2 with TRBJ2-7; D remains ambiguous. Germline V lookup: CDR1 SGHTA, CDR2 FQGNSA. Trimming cost V 1 base and J 7 bases, with 5 bases left between them. This CDR3 is built from 11 residues. CDR3 in amino acids: CASSLDREQYF. As DNA, the CDR3 is TGTGCCAGCAGCTTAGACCGGGAGCAGTACTTC.

The V gene is TRBV5-1, the J gene TRBJ1-2; perhaps TRBD1 as D (5 bases). Germline loops: CDR1 SGHRS, CDR2 YFSETQ. V was cut by 3 bases and J by 4 bases, with 13 bases left in between. The CDR3 totals 14 residues. CDR3 nucleotides: TGCGCCAGCAGCTCCCAGTTCGGGGGCTATGGCTACACCTTC. It encodes CASSSQFGGYGYTF.

The chain employs TRBV28 and TRBJ2-1; 7 positions agree with TRBD1. The CDR3 has 16 amino acids. The junction had 13 bases not matched to a gene; V was cut back by 7 bases and J by 4 bases. Looked up from germline, CDR1 is MDHEN and CDR2 is SYDVKM. The CDR3, as DNA: TGTGCCAGCAAACGCCGCCTGGGACAGAATTACAATGAGCAGTTCTTC. This translates into CASKRRLGQNYNEQFF.

A note on this clone: The sample holds other DNA sequences that translate to the same CDR3. V and J are TRBV29-1 and TRBJ2-7, with TRBD2 matching over 11 bases. J lost 3 bases, V lost 3 bases, and 1 base had no gene match. CDR3 length: 13 amino acids. Germline V lookup: CDR1 SQVTM, CDR2 ANQGSEA. CDR3 sequence: CSVDGTSGYEQYF. In DNA form, the CDR3 reads TGCAGCGTTGATGGGACTAGCGGCTACGAGCAGTACTTC.

This clone was found once. The chain uses TRBV28 and TRBJ2-7; TRBD1 matches at 12 bases. The CDR3 runs to 13 residues. With V trimmed by 8 bases and J by 6 bases, 5 bases remained unmatched. Germline V gene data show CDR1 as MDHEN and CDR2 as SYDVKM. CDR3 protein: CASGGQGAGEQYF. CDR3 DNA sequence: TGTGCCAGCGGGGGACAGGGGGCTGGCGAGCAGTACTTC.

The chain joins TRBV7-2 to TRBJ2-7; 7 positions agree with TRBD1. With V trimmed by 3 bases and J by 2 bases, 4 bases remained unmatched. The CDR3 extends over 14 amino acids. The germline V gene has CDR1 SGHTA and CDR2 FQGNSA. The CDR3: CASSLKGQTYEQYF. The CDR3 DNA sequence: TGTGCCAGCAGCTTGAAGGGACAGACCTACGAGCAGTACTTC.

This chain connects TRBV30 to TRBJ2-7; 11 nucleotides match TRBD2. J lost 5 bases, V lost 4 bases, and 4 bases had no gene match. CDR1 and CDR2 (germline): GTSNPN, SVGIG (reference sequence). The CDR3 is 13 amino acids. The CDR3 spells CAWTGTSGDEQYF. Here the CDR3 DNA reads TGTGCCTGGACCGGGACTAGCGGTGACGAGCAGTACTTC.